This T cell receptor (beta chain) stems from a study of T cell repertoires in cytomegalovirus infection. V lost 1 base, J lost 0 bases, and 6 bases stayed unmatched. The CDR3 has 17 residues. Germline V lookup: CDR1 SEHNR, CDR2 FQNEAQ (reference sequence). TCRdb used MiXCR to reprocess the reads, holding one entry per CDR3 protein. This sample has some 320,000 distinct CDR3 sequences, with roughly 9.5% found just once. In this sample, this clonotype turned up a few times. The sequencing sample was made of PBMCs. The V and J genes are TRBV7-9 and TRBJ1-1; 9 positions agree with TRBD1. The clonotype was recovered from a human donor in good health (CMV status not recorded). Some clones in this sample may be carry-over from other donors' samples. The chain's CDR3 is CASSLGGGQGLNTEAFF. The CDR3, as DNA: TGTGCCAGCAGCTTAGGAGGTGGACAGGGGCTGAACACTGAAGCTTTCTTT.